This T cell receptor (beta chain) came from a study of response to subunit inactivated influenza vaccine. Germline loops: CDR1 SGHVS, CDR2 FQNEAQ. This CDR3 spans 17 amino acids. The V gene lost 5 bases and the J gene lost 4 bases, with 21 bases spanning the gap. TCRdb analysed the RT-PCR reads with MiXCR anew, one entry per CDR3 protein. The table lists over 800,000 distinct CDR3 sequences, about 20% of them singletons. Whole-study findings and limits: The authors suggested that few new T cells are recruited per seasonal influenza vaccination.

Points on this clonotype: Antigen: not known.

The sample in question was PBMCs from blood, obtained around 5 days after vaccination. The receptor's source is a man aged 50 to 59 who received an inactivated influenza vaccine. The chain employs TRBV7-8 and TRBJ2-1, with D tentatively TRBD2 (5 bases). CDR3 DNA: TGTGCCAGCAGCCCCCGACGACTCATCGGGAATTACAATGAGCAGTTCTTC. The encoded protein is CASSPRRLIGNYNEQFF.